The sequence of this TCR beta chain was determined in a study of T cells in Graves' hyperthyroidism and ophthalmopathy. This CDR3 contains 11 residues. The V end was cut by 4 bases, the J end by 11 bases, with 9 bases between. The germline CDR1 and CDR2 sequences are MNHNY and SVGAGI (reference sequence). In this sample, this clonotype turned up a few times. Its antigen remains unknown. Study-wide results and caveats: It was a median around 6 months before onset that the model predicted ophthalmopathy.

The CDR3 regions of TCR beta were amplified from RNA transcripts. TCR CDR3 underwent first-round RT-PCR with the HTBI primer set. TCRdb analysed the multiplex PCR reads with MiXCR anew, one entry per CDR3 protein. The sample contains fewer than 650,000 distinct CDR3 sequences, 35% to 50% of which appear only once. This clonotype originated in an adult woman with Graves' disease, either hyperthyroidism or ophthalmopathy (not recorded which). The J gene is TRBJ1-3, the V gene TRBV6-6; the D is unclear. The sequencing sample was made of peripheral blood or thyroid tissue (not recorded which). Here the CDR3 reads CASSLWPPIYF. As DNA, the CDR3 is TGTGCCAGCAGTTTATGGCCCCCCATATATTTT.